This entry lists 8 T cell receptor beta chains sequenced from one sample in a study of T cell responses to AZD1222 COVID-19 vaccine. Assay: immunoSEQ multiplex PCR; the TCRdb copy retains only in-frame clones and omits some. This sample yields over 80,000 clones, of which 75% to 90% are seen a single time; approximately 30% belongs to the top ten. The sequenced sample was peripheral blood, obtained on day 0 of AZD1222 vaccination. The receptors were gathered from an adult in good health.

This chain connects TRBV27 to TRBJ1-1, with D perhaps TRBD1 (5 bases). Germline V CDR1 and CDR2: MNHEY, SMNVEV (reference sequence). The CDR3 is made up of 15 amino acids. Trimming took 6 bases from V and 7 from J, leaving 21 bases between them. In DNA form, the CDR3 reads TGTGCCAGCAGCCGACTGGACATCTCCGGGGGTGAAGCTTTCTTT. Translating gives CASSRLDISGGEAFF.

This chain uses TRBV7-9 with TRBJ2-3; no clear D gene. Trimming removed 1 base at V and 0 bases at J, with 8 bases between. The CDR3 consists of 15 residues. In germline, CDR1 is SEHNR, CDR2 FQNEAQ (reference sequence). CDR3 loop: CASSLGQLSTDTQYF. DNA of the CDR3: TGTGCCAGCAGCTTAGGGCAGCTAAGCACAGATACGCAGTATTTT.

This chain connects TRBV5-1 to TRBJ2-7, with TRBD1 as a possible D gene (5 bases). Germline V gives CDR1 SGHRS, CDR2 YFSETQ. The germline V and J ends were trimmed by 2 bases and 2 bases, with 14 bases remaining between them. The CDR3 length is 15 residues. In DNA form, the CDR3 reads TGCGCCAGCAGCTTTAACACAGGTGCGACCTACGAGCAGTACTTC. This codes for CASSFNTGATYEQYF.

Comments on this clone: This same CDR3 is encoded by further DNA sequences in the sample. This chain joins TRBV25-1 and TRBJ1-1, with D tentatively TRBD1 (5 bases). The CDR3 contains 14 residues. Germline V gene lookup returns CDR1 MGHDK and CDR2 SYGVNS. V dropped 1 base and J dropped 1 base, with 7 bases sitting between them. CDR3 nucleotides: TGTGCCAGCAGTGAATGGGGGGAGAACACTGAAGCTTTCTTT. It codes for CASSEWGENTEAFF.

This clone was counted once. V is TRBV7-8 and J is TRBJ2-7; tentative D call: TRBD2 (5 bases). V lost 3 bases and J lost 3, with 12 bases in between. This CDR3 has 14 amino acids. The germline V gene has CDR1 SGHVS and CDR2 FQNEAQ. CDR3 DNA sequence: TGTGCCAGCAGCTTCACGGGAAAGTACTACGAGCAGTACTTC. Translating gives CASSFTGKYYEQYF.

The chain joins TRBV7-2 to TRBJ1-1; a weak D match, TRBD1 (6 bases). V lost 4 bases and J 7 bases, leaving 16 bases between the germline ends. From germline, CDR1 is SGHTA and CDR2 FQGNSA. The CDR3 sequence is 14 residues long. The CDR3 DNA follows: TGTGCCAGCAGCTGGGGGGGCCGCGGGGATGAAGCTTTCTTT. Protein sequence: CASSWGGRGDEAFF.

This sequence joins TRBV7-9 and TRBJ2-3; TRBD1 aligns across 8 bases. Looked up from germline, CDR1 is SEHNR and CDR2 is FQNEAQ (reference sequence). The CDR3 has 15 amino acids. Germline trimming cut 5 bases from V and 0 bases from J; bases unmatched to any gene: 4. CDR3 nucleotide sequence: TGTGCCAGCAGCCCCAGGGGGCAAAGCACAGATACGCAGTATTTT. It encodes CASSPRGQSTDTQYF.

The CDR3 DNA is TGCGCCAGCAGCTTGGTATCCGGGACCTACGAGCAGTACTTC. Its translation: CASSLVSGTYEQYF. This rearrangement joins TRBV5-1 to TRBJ2-7, with D perhaps matching TRBD2 (5 bases). The CDR3 runs 14 residues. V was clipped by 0 bases and J by 2 bases, with 9 bases between them. Germline CDR1 and CDR2: SGHRS and YFSETQ.